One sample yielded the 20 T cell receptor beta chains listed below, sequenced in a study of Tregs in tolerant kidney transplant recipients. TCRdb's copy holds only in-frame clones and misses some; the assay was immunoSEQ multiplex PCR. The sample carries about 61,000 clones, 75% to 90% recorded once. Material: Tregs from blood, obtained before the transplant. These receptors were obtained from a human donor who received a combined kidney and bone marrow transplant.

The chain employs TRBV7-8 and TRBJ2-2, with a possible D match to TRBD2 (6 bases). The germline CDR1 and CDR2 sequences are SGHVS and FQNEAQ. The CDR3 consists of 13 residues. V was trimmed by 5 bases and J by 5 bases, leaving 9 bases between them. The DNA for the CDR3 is TGTGCCAGCAGCCTTGCGGGGACCGGGGAGCTGTTTTTT. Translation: CASSLAGTGELFF. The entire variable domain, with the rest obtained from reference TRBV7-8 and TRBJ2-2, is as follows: GAGVSQSPRYKVAKRGQDVALRCDPISGHVSLFWYQQALGQGPEFLTYFQNEAQLDKSGLPSDRFFAERPEGSVSTLKIQRTQQEDSAVYLCASSLAGTGELFFGEGSRLTVL.

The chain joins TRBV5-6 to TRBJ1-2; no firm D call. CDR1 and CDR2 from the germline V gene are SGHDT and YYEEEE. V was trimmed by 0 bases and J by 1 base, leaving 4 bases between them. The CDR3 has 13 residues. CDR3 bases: TGTGCCAGCAGCTTGGGCATTAACTATGGCTACACCTTC. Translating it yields CASSLGINYGYTF.

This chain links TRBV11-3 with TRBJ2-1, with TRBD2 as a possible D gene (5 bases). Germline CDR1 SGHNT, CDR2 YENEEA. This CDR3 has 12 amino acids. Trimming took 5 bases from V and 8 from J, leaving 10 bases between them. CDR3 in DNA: TGTGCCAGCAGCGTCTTGGGAGATGAGCAGTTCTTC. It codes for CASSVLGDEQFF.

CDR3 bases: TGTGCCAGCAGCTTTAGAGGGGTAGGCTACACCTTC. This translates into CASSFRGVGYTF. The V call is TRBV5-6, the J call TRBJ1-2; D may be TRBD1 (5 bases). CDR3 length: 12 residues. Between the trimmed V and J ends, which lost 2 bases and 8 bases, there was a span of 10 bases. Germline V gene sequence: CDR1 SGHDT, CDR2 YYEEEE.

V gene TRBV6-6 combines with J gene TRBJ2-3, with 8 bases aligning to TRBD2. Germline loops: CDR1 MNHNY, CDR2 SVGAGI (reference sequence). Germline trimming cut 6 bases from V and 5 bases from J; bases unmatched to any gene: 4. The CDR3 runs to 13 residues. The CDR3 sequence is CASSSRGGDTQYF. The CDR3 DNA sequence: TGTGCCAGCAGCTCACGGGGGGGAGATACGCAGTATTTT.

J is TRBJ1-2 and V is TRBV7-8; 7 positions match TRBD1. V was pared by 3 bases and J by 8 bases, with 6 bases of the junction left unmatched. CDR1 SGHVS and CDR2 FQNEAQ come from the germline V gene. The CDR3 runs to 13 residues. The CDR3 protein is CASSFDRASGYTF. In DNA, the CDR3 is TGTGCCAGCAGCTTTGACAGGGCGTCGGGCTACACCTTC.

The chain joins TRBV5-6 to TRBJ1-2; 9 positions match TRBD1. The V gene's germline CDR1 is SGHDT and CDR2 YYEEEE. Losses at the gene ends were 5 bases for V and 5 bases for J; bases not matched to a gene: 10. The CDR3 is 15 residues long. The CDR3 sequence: CASSSDRGLGYGYTF. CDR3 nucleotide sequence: TGTGCCAGCAGTTCGGACAGGGGCCTAGGTTATGGCTACACCTTC.

The chain's CDR3 is CASSVSENYGYTF. DNA of the CDR3: TGTGCCAGCAGTGTTTCGGAAAACTATGGCTACACCTTC. The chain has TRBV2 and TRBJ1-2; D is uncertain. Germline V gene data show CDR1 as SNHLY and CDR2 as FYNNEI. Trimming cost V 4 bases and J 2 bases, with 8 bases left between them. The CDR3 covers 13 residues.

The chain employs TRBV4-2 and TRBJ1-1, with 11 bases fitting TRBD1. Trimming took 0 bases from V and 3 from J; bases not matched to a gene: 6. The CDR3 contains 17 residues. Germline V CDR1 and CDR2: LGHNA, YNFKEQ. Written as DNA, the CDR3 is TGTGCCAGCAGCCAAGACCACCGGACAGGGGGCTACACTGAAGCTTTCTTT. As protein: CASSQDHRTGGYTEAFF.

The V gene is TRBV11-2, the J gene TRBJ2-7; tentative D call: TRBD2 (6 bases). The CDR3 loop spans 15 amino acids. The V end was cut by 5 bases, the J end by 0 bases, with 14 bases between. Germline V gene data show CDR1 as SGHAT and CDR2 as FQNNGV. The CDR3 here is CASSGGERVSYEQYF. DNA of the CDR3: TGTGCCAGCAGCGGGGGTGAGCGGGTCTCCTACGAGCAGTACTTC.

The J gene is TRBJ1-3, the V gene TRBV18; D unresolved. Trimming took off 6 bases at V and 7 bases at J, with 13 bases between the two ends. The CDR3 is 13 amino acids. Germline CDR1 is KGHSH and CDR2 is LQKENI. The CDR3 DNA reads TGTGCCAGCTCCCCTGCCGTTCGGAACACCATATATTTT. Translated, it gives CASSPAVRNTIYF.

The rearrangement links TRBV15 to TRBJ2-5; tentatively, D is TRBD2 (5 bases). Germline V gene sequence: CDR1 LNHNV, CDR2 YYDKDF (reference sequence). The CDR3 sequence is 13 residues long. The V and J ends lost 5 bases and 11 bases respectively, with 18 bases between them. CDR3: CATSSIGSWEQYF. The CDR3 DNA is TGTGCCACCAGCTCTATAGGCTCCTGGGAGCAGTACTTC.

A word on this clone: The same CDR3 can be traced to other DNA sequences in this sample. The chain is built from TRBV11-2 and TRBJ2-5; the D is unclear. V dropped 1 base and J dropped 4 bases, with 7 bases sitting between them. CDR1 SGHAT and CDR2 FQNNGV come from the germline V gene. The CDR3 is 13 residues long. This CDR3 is CASSLAGRETQYF. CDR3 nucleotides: TGTGCCAGCAGCTTAGCAGGCCGAGAGACCCAGTACTTC.

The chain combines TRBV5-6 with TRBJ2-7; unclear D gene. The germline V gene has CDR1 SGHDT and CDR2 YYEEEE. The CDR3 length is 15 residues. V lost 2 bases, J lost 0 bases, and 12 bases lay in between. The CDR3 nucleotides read TGTGCCAGCAGCTTTTATGCTGAGAGCTCCTACGAGCAGTACTTC. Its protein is CASSFYAESSYEQYF.

CDR3 coding DNA: TGCAGTGCTGAATGGGACATCCAGTACTTC. This gives the protein CSAEWDIQYF. This chain joins TRBV20-1 and TRBJ2-5; TRBD1 is a possible D gene (6 bases). This CDR3 is 10 amino acids long. The germline V and J ends were trimmed by 5 bases and 10 bases, with 11 bases remaining between them. Per the germline V gene, CDR1 is DFQATT and CDR2 is SNEGSKA (reference sequence).

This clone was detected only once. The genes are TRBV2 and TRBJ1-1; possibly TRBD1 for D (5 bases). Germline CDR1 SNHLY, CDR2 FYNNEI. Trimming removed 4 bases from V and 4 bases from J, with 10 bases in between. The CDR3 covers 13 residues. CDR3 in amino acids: CASSVGVGTEAFF. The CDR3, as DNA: TGTGCCAGCAGTGTGGGGGTGGGCACTGAAGCTTTCTTT.

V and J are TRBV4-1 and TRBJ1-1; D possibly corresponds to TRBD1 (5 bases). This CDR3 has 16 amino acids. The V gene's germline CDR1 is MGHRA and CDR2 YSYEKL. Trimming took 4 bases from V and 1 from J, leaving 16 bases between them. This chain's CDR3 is CASSRGRDLPNTEAFF. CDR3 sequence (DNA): TGCGCCAGCAGCCGTGGCAGGGACCTTCCGAACACTGAAGCTTTCTTT.

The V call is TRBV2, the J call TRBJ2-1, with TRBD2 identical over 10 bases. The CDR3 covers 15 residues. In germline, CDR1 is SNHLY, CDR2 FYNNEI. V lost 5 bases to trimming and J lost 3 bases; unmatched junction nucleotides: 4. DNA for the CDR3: TGTGCCAGCAGTATACTAGCGGGACGCTACAATGAGCAGTTCTTC. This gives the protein CASSILAGRYNEQFF.

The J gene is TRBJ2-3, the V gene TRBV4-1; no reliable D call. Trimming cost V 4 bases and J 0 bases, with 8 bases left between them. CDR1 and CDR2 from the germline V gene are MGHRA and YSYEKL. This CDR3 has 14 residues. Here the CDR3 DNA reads TGCGCCAGCAGCCTCGGATCTAGCACAGATACGCAGTATTTT. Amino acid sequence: CASSLGSSTDTQYF.

CDR3: CSVYRGPTDTQYF. In nucleotides, the CDR3 is TGCAGCGTTTACAGGGGACCCACAGATACGCAGTATTTT. The chain combines TRBV29-1 with TRBJ2-3; TRBD1 aligns across 7 bases. The J segment lost 2 bases and the V segment lost 5 bases, leaving 4 bases of the junction unmatched. From germline, CDR1 is SQVTM and CDR2 ANQGSEA. This CDR3 is 13 amino acids long.